What follows are 14 T cell receptor beta chains derived from one specimen sequenced in a study of blood T cell repertoires in COVID-19 (dated by TCRdb to 2018 to 2020). Library construction relied on the immunoSEQ multiplex PCR assay. TCRdb mirrors the immuneACCESS table, restricted to in-frame sequences. Some clones are absent from its copies; in checked studies, under half trace to an unresolved V gene, and the reason for the others is unknown. The sample data list some 230,000 clones, and 70% to 90% of these were observed just once. The top ten constitute just under 1% of the sample. The source material was peripheral blood. The receptors originated from a man aged 40-50 years with acute or convalescent COVID-19.

The CDR3 DNA follows: TGTGCCAGCAGCTTGGATGGGAGCCTTGGGGCCAACGTCCTGACTTTC. Protein product: CASSLDGSLGANVLTF. The rearrangement joins TRBV5-6 to TRBJ2-6; D perhaps matches TRBD2 (5 bases). The V end was cut by 0 bases, the J end by 3 bases, with 10 bases between. CDR1 SGHDT and CDR2 YYEEEE come from the germline V gene. CDR3 size: 16 residues.

The chain combines TRBV28 with TRBJ2-5; no firm D call. The CDR3 runs 13 residues. Germline V CDR1 and CDR2: MDHEN, SYDVKM. The V end lost 5 bases, the J end lost 5 bases, and 12 bases lay between the germline ends. This CDR3 reads CASSRPVEETQYF. As DNA, the CDR3 is TGTGCCAGCAGTCGTCCTGTAGAGGAGACCCAGTACTTC.

This clone was seen only once. CDR3 sequence: CASSQGAWDTEAFF. The CDR3 DNA follows: TGTGCCAGTAGTCAGGGGGCGTGGGACACTGAAGCTTTCTTT. This rearrangement joins TRBV19 to TRBJ1-1; 8 bases agree with TRBD1. V was pared by 5 bases and J by 3 bases, with 5 bases of the junction left unmatched. This CDR3 comprises 14 residues. The germline gives CDR1 LNHDA, CDR2 SQIVND (reference sequence). Full variable domain (missing parts from reference TRBV19 and TRBJ1-1): DGGITQSPKYLFRKEGQNVTLSCEQNLNHDAMYWYRQDPGQGLRLIYYSQIVNDFQKGDIAEGYSVSREKKESFPLTVTSAQKNPTAFYLCASSQGAWDTEAFFGQGTRLTVV.

This sequence joins TRBV5-4 and TRBJ2-1, with 7 bases fitting TRBD2. The germline V gene has CDR1 SGHNT and CDR2 YYREEE (reference sequence). V gave up 4 bases and J gave up 5 bases; unmatched junction bases: 12. This CDR3 has 16 residues. The CDR3 reads CASSHYIGRQHNEQFF. The CDR3 DNA reads TGTGCCAGCAGCCACTACATCGGGAGGCAGCACAATGAGCAGTTCTTC.

The chain combines TRBV5-1 with TRBJ1-2, with 10 bases matching TRBD1. Germline V CDR1 and CDR2: SGHRS, YFSETQ. The CDR3 is made up of 17 amino acids. J gave up 6 bases and V 0 bases, and 11 bases lay outside the gene matches. The CDR3 DNA is TGCGCCAGCAGCTTGGCCGTCGACAGGGGGCTGTGGGATGGCTACACCTTC. Translating it yields CASSLAVDRGLWDGYTF.

This chain joins TRBV9 and TRBJ2-7; 8 bases agree with TRBD1. V dropped 0 bases and J dropped 4; count of bases not matched to a gene: 9. The CDR3 extends over 16 amino acids. The V gene's germline CDR1 is SGDLS and CDR2 YYNGEE. The CDR3 protein is CASSVAGAGGSYEQYF. The CDR3 DNA follows: TGTGCCAGCAGCGTAGCTGGGGCAGGGGGCTCTTACGAGCAGTACTTC.

The J gene is TRBJ1-3, the V gene TRBV10-1; TRBD1 matches 9 bases. This CDR3 is built from 15 residues. With V trimmed by 5 bases and J by 5 bases, 7 bases remained unmatched. Germline CDR1 and CDR2: WNHNN and SYGVQD (reference sequence). CDR3 region: CASSPGTGLRNTIYF. CDR3 bases: TGCGCCAGCAGTCCCGGGACAGGGCTAAGAAACACCATATATTTT.

The rearrangement links TRBV7-8 to TRBJ1-2; tentative D call: TRBD1 (6 bases). This CDR3 region has 14 residues. Germline V lookup: CDR1 SGHVS, CDR2 FQNEAQ. V lost 3 bases and J lost 3, with 11 bases in between. In DNA form, the CDR3 reads TGTGCCAGCAGCTTTTGGGGGCTCGACTATGGCTACACCTTC. This codes for CASSFWGLDYGYTF.

The V call is TRBV6-5, the J call TRBJ1-1; no definite D call. Germline V gene lookup returns CDR1 MNHEY and CDR2 SVGAGI. The CDR3 contains 15 residues. Trimming cost V 3 bases and J 0 bases, with 11 bases left between them. The CDR3 region is CASSYTRGVNTEAFF. For the CDR3, the DNA is TGTGCCAGCAGTTATACCCGAGGTGTGAACACTGAAGCTTTCTTT.

This clone was observed once. The rearrangement joins TRBV6-5 to TRBJ2-5, with TRBD1 identical over 7 bases. The germline V gene encodes CDR1 MNHEY and CDR2 SVGAGI. The CDR3 has 15 amino acids. Losses at the gene ends were 5 bases for V and 5 bases for J; bases not matched to a gene: 11. The CDR3 DNA reads as TGTGCCAGCAGTACGCCGGGACAGCTGCGGGAGACCCAGTACTTC. It translates to CASSTPGQLRETQYF.

The chain links TRBV7-8 to TRBJ2-7, with 11 bases lining up with TRBD2. The ends lost 4 bases at V and 1 base at J; junction bases unmatched: 9. This CDR3 spans 17 amino acids. Germline assignment: CDR1 SGHVS and CDR2 FQNEAQ. In DNA, the CDR3 is TGTGCCAGCAGCTCGACCAAAACTAGCGGGGGTTCCTACGAGCAGTACTTC. Translating gives CASSSTKTSGGSYEQYF.

This clone was counted a single time. The V gene is TRBV30, the J gene TRBJ2-5; 7 bases align to TRBD1. The CDR3 is 19 amino acids. CDR1 is GTSNPN and CDR2 is SVGIG in the germline V gene (reference sequence). With V trimmed by 1 base and J by 0 bases, 17 bases remained unmatched. The DNA of the CDR3 is TGTGCCTGGAGTGAGCCCTTGCATAGGACAGGACGGTACCAAGAGACCCAGTACTTC. Translation gives CAWSEPLHRTGRYQETQYF.

This clone was observed a handful of times. The chain uses TRBV5-6 and TRBJ1-6; no clear D gene. This CDR3 comprises 17 residues. The ends were cut back, 0 bases at V and 9 bases at J, with 19 bases in the middle. Germline assignment: CDR1 SGHDT and CDR2 YYEEEE. The CDR3 DNA reads TGTGCCAGCAGCTTGGAAGGGAGGCAAATGGTCGGTTCACCCCTCCACTTT. The encoded protein is CASSLEGRQMVGSPLHF.

The V and J genes are TRBV24-1 and TRBJ2-1, with D possibly matching TRBD2 (7 bases). The length of the CDR3 is 16 residues. Per the germline V gene, CDR1 is KGHDR and CDR2 is SFDVKD. V lost 3 bases and J lost 6, with 17 bases in between. The CDR3 region has the DNA TGTGCCACCAGTGATACCGGCGCGGGGGCCGGCAATGAGCAGTTCTTC. Translated: CATSDTGAGAGNEQFF.